Below, 13 T cell receptor beta chains from the same sample are listed, as sequenced in a study of cytomegalovirus exposure and HLA in healthy donors. Profiling relied on immunoSEQ multiplex PCR, and the TCRdb table lists in-frame clones only, not all of them. The data contain over 100,000 clones, about nine tenths of them singletons. The sequencing input was PBMCs. These receptors were taken from a young man in good health and CMV-seronegative.

A single count supports this clone. The chain links TRBV7-2 to TRBJ1-3, with no clear D. Germline assignment: CDR1 SGHTA and CDR2 FQGNSA. CDR3 length equals 12 residues. V lost 6 bases and J 9 bases, leaving 12 bases between the germline ends. CDR3 residues: CASSPRSGTIYF. In DNA form, the CDR3 reads TGTGCCAGCAGTCCTCGTTCCGGCACCATATATTTT.

The chain employs TRBV19 and TRBJ2-7; perhaps TRBD1 as D (5 bases). The CDR3 has 12 amino acids. The germline CDR1 and CDR2 sequences are LNHDA and SQIVND (reference sequence). Trimming cost V 6 bases and J 6 bases, with 12 bases left between them. CDR3 residues: CASRGAWGEQYF. The CDR3 nucleotides are TGTGCCAGTAGAGGGGCGTGGGGCGAGCAGTACTTC. Together with reference TRBV19 and TRBJ2-7, the CDR3 gives the full variable domain: DGGITQSPKYLFRKEGQNVTLSCEQNLNHDAMYWYRQDPGQGLRLIYYSQIVNDFQKGDIAEGYSVSREKKESFPLTVTSAQKNPTAFYLCASRGAWGEQYFGPGTRLTVT.

The CDR3 region is CASRGQGAWNEKLFF. In DNA, the CDR3 is TGTGCCAGCAGAGGACAGGGGGCCTGGAATGAAAAACTGTTTTTT. This chain uses TRBV2 with TRBJ1-4; TRBD1 matches at 11 bases. The trim removed 6 bases at V and 5 bases at J, leaving 5 bases unmatched. The germline V gene encodes CDR1 SNHLY and CDR2 FYNNEI. CDR3 length equals 15 residues.

The chain links TRBV29-1 to TRBJ2-1, with 8 bases matching TRBD1. The CDR3 runs 15 residues. The ends lost 6 bases at V and 2 bases at J; junction bases unmatched: 9. The germline gives CDR1 SQVTM, CDR2 ANQGSEA. This chain's CDR3 is CSVRTTGAAYNEQFF. The DNA for the CDR3 is TGCAGCGTACGTACGACAGGGGCAGCCTACAATGAGCAGTTCTTC.

V gene TRBV7-9 combines with J gene TRBJ1-2; D is undetermined. Germline lookup yields CDR1 SEHNR and CDR2 FQNEAQ (reference sequence). Trimming shortened V by 5 bases and J by 2 bases, and 9 bases separated the two germline ends. The CDR3 length is 13 residues. CDR3 nucleotides: TGTGCCAGCAGCCCCATACAGAACTATGGCTACACCTTC. Translation gives CASSPIQNYGYTF.

The chain carries TRBV27 and TRBJ1-4, with TRBD1 as a possible D gene (5 bases). The CDR3 covers 13 residues. Germline V CDR1 and CDR2: MNHEY, SMNVEV (reference sequence). With 6 bases removed from V and 12 bases from J, the gap between germline ends came to 17 bases. DNA for the CDR3: TGTGCCAGCAGCCAATTCGTGGGGGAGGAACTGTTTTTT. This translates into CASSQFVGEELFF. The variable domain in full, with the rest retrieved from reference TRBV27 and TRBJ1-4, is EAQVTQNPRYLITVTGKKLTVTCSQNMNHEYMSWYRQDPGLGLRQIYYSMNVEVTDKGDVPEGYKVSRKEKRNFPLILESPSPNQTSLYFCASSQFVGEELFFGSGTQLSVL.

The chain uses TRBV5-6 and TRBJ2-7; D remains ambiguous. Germline CDR1 reads SGHDT; CDR2 reads YYEEEE. CDR3 length: 14 amino acids. V lost 0 bases, J lost 2 bases, and 9 bases lay in between. The DNA for the CDR3 is TGTGCCAGCAGCTTGGACAGCTTTACCTACGAGCAGTACTTC. Encoded protein: CASSLDSFTYEQYF.

The chain is built from TRBV7-8 and TRBJ1-4, with TRBD1 matching over 7 bases. The trim removed 1 base at V and 7 bases at J, leaving 9 bases unmatched. CDR1 is SGHVS, CDR2 FQNEAQ, per germline. This CDR3 spans 16 amino acids. CDR3 bases: TGTGCCAGCAGCTTAGTTTTTGGGGCAGGGGGTGAAAAACTGTTTTTT. Amino acids: CASSLVFGAGGEKLFF.

This clone turned up a few times. The V and J genes are TRBV2 and TRBJ1-5; no definite D call. Germline V gene data show CDR1 as SNHLY and CDR2 as FYNNEI. V was pared by 3 bases and J by 3 bases, with 6 bases between. The CDR3 sequence is 13 residues long. CDR3 region: CASSDPDNQPQHF. CDR3 nucleotide sequence: TGTGCCAGCAGTGACCCAGACAATCAGCCCCAGCATTTT.

This clone was recorded once. This chain links TRBV2 with TRBJ2-5; 13 bases fit TRBD2. The germline gives CDR1 SNHLY, CDR2 FYNNEI. CDR3 size: 15 residues. The junction had 2 bases not matched to a gene; V was cut back by 4 bases and J by 3 bases. The CDR3 region is CASSGLAGGKETQYF. The CDR3 nucleotides read TGTGCCAGCAGTGGACTAGCGGGGGGAAAAGAGACCCAGTACTTC.

This chain uses TRBV9 with TRBJ2-3; unclear D gene. CDR3 size: 16 residues. The V gene's germline CDR1 is SGDLS and CDR2 YYNGEE. Trimming pared 3 bases from V and 2 bases from J, leaving 16 bases between. CDR3 nucleotide sequence: TGTGCCAGCAGCGACCCTCCTCAGACTTCCACAGATACGCAGTATTTT. Amino acids: CASSDPPQTSTDTQYF.

V is TRBV28 and J is TRBJ1-4; 9 bases fit TRBD1. The CDR3 has 14 amino acids. Per germline, CDR1 MDHEN and CDR2 SYDVKM. The V gene end was trimmed by 6 bases and the J gene end by 8 bases; junction bases not matched to a gene: 7. The CDR3 DNA sequence: TGTGCCAGCAGACCAACAGGGGGCCGGGAAAAACTGTTTTTT. Translation gives CASRPTGGREKLFF.

The rearrangement uses TRBV7-9 and TRBJ1-2, with D tentatively TRBD1 (6 bases). The CDR3 extends over 12 amino acids. Per the germline V gene, CDR1 is SEHNR and CDR2 is FQNEAQ (reference sequence). Trimming left V 5 bases short and J 12 bases short, with 16 bases between. Here the CDR3 DNA reads TGTGCCAGCAGCCGGACAGTCACGGCAGACACCTTC. This codes for CASSRTVTADTF.